The 30 T cell receptor beta chains below were found in one sample sequenced in a study of identical twins. Via MiXCR, TCRdb re-called the 5' RACE reads, giving one row per CDR3 protein. The sample lists some 570,000 distinct CDR3 sequences, about a fifth seen once, with more than 0.4% in the top ten. The same sample was also studied in work on yellow fever vaccine responses in identical twins.

Sequenced material: CD4+ T cells sorted from blood. The source is a woman aged 18-29 years in good health.

The gene calls are TRBV2 and TRBJ2-2; tentatively, D is TRBD2 (5 bases). The length of the CDR3 is 13 residues. Germline V gene sequence: CDR1 SNHLY, CDR2 FYNNEI. Trimming left V 3 bases short and J 7 bases short, with 9 bases between. The CDR3 reads CASSDFRGGELFF. The CDR3, as DNA: TGTGCCAGCAGTGACTTCCGGGGCGGGGAGCTGTTTTTT.

This clonotype was counted a few times. V gene TRBV20-1 combines with J gene TRBJ2-2; weak D call: TRBD1 (5 bases). Germline-derived CDR1 and CDR2 are DFQATT and SNEGSKA (reference sequence). CDR3 length: 13 amino acids. V lost 3 bases to trimming and J lost 5 bases, with 10 bases between them. The CDR3 loop reads CSASLPGTGELFF. The CDR3 bases are TGCAGTGCTAGTCTTCCAGGGACCGGGGAGCTGTTTTTT.

The rearrangement joins TRBV29-1 to TRBJ2-1, with no clear D. Trimming removed 3 bases at V and 12 bases at J, with 15 bases between. This CDR3 spans 12 amino acids. CDR1 is SQVTM and CDR2 is ANQGSEA in the germline V gene. This CDR3 reads CSVEVLGVWQFF. CDR3 bases: TGCAGCGTTGAGGTTTTGGGTGTGTGGCAGTTCTTC.

The V call is TRBV6-1, the J call TRBJ1-5; D may be TRBD1 (5 bases). The V end was cut by 0 bases, the J end by 0 bases, with 9 bases between. This CDR3 comprises 16 residues. Germline V gene lookup returns CDR1 MNHNS and CDR2 SASEGT. CDR3 amino acids: CASSEASGDSNQPQHF. CDR3 DNA: TGTGCCAGCAGTGAAGCGTCGGGGGATAGCAATCAGCCCCAGCATTTT.

V gene TRBV6-1 combines with J gene TRBJ2-2; 7 bases are a match to TRBD1. This CDR3 contains 16 residues. CDR1 is MNHNS and CDR2 is SASEGT in the germline V gene. The junction had 8 bases not matched to a gene; V was cut back by 6 bases and J by 1 base. The DNA for the CDR3 is TGTGCCAGCAGCCTACGAGGGGGCGGGAACACCGGGGAGCTGTTTTTT. Amino acid sequence: CASSLRGGGNTGELFF.

The V call is TRBV7-7, the J call TRBJ2-2; 8 bases align to TRBD1. The CDR3 covers 16 residues. The J segment lost 4 bases and the V segment lost 5 bases, leaving 9 bases of the junction unmatched. In germline, CDR1 is SSHAT, CDR2 FNYEAQ (reference sequence). CDR3 DNA sequence: TGTGCCAGCAGCCCCCGGACAGGGATCTTCACCGGGGAGCTGTTTTTT. Translation gives CASSPRTGIFTGELFF.

Only a few counts were recorded for this clonotype. The rearrangement uses TRBV7-2 and TRBJ2-7; D might be TRBD1 (6 bases). Looked up from germline, CDR1 is SGHTA and CDR2 is FQGNSA. CDR3 size: 12 residues. The V gene lost 5 bases and the J gene lost 6 bases, with 11 bases spanning the gap. For the CDR3, the DNA is TGTGCCAGCAGCGCTAACAGGGTCGAGCAGTACTTC. As protein: CASSANRVEQYF.

The chain is built from TRBV15 and TRBJ2-7, with 10 bases lining up with TRBD1. J gave up 5 bases and V 5 bases, and 9 bases lay outside the gene matches. CDR1 and CDR2 from the germline V gene are LNHNV and YYDKDF (reference sequence). This CDR3 region has 15 residues. The CDR3 reads CATSPRQGAANEQYF. The CDR3 bases are TGTGCCACCAGCCCCCGACAGGGGGCGGCTAACGAGCAGTACTTC.

V gene TRBV27 combines with J gene TRBJ2-5, with 11 nucleotides matching TRBD2. The V segment lost 10 bases and the J segment 4 bases; nucleotides outside the gene matches: 8. CDR3 length: 14 residues. Germline V gene data show CDR1 as MNHEY and CDR2 as SMNVEV (reference sequence). CDR3 amino acids: CATQGLAGGETQYF. CDR3 DNA: TGTGCCACCCAAGGTCTAGCGGGAGGAGAGACCCAGTACTTC.

The gene calls are TRBV24-1 and TRBJ2-1; 12 nucleotides align to TRBD2. The V gene end was trimmed by 1 base and the J gene end by 7 bases; junction bases not matched to a gene: 4. This CDR3 is built from 16 residues. The germline gives CDR1 KGHDR, CDR2 SFDVKD. The CDR3 DNA reads TGTGCCACCAGTGATTTTCGGGGACTAGCGGGTAATGAGCAGTTCTTC. Residues: CATSDFRGLAGNEQFF.

The chain couples TRBV6-5 to TRBJ1-1, with unresolved D. CDR1 MNHEY and CDR2 SVGAGI come from the germline V gene. Trimming took 2 bases from V and 2 from J, leaving 12 bases between them. The CDR3 loop spans 15 amino acids. The CDR3 DNA sequence: TGTGCCAGCAGTTACCGACTGGAATCCAACACTGAAGCTTTCTTT. This codes for CASSYRLESNTEAFF.

The rearrangement links TRBV12-5 to TRBJ2-7; no reliable D call. Trimming stripped 0 bases from V and 5 bases from J, with 11 bases between. Looked up from germline, CDR1 is LGHNT and CDR2 is FRNRAP. The CDR3 has 14 residues. Here the CDR3 DNA reads TGTGCTAGTGGTTTGGTAAATGGGCCCAACGAGCAGTACTTC. It is translated as CASGLVNGPNEQYF.

This clonotype has only a few counts. The rearrangement links TRBV20-1 to TRBJ2-3, with D possibly called TRBD1 or TRBD2 (5 bases each). The CDR3 is 14 residues long. V lost 2 bases, J lost 4 bases, and 13 bases lay in between. Germline V gene data show CDR1 as DFQATT and CDR2 as SNEGSKA (reference sequence). The CDR3 DNA sequence: TGCAGTGCTAGACGGGGCCGGTGGGCAGATACGCAGTATTTT. Amino acid sequence: CSARRGRWADTQYF.

The V gene is TRBV11-2, the J gene TRBJ2-5; D assignment may be TRBD1 or TRBD2 (6 bases each). The ends were cut back, 4 bases at V and 4 bases at J, with 19 bases in the middle. Germline assignment: CDR1 SGHAT and CDR2 FQNNGV. The CDR3 is 16 amino acids. The CDR3 sequence is CASSSPLRGQVETQYF. CDR3 nucleotide sequence: TGTGCCAGCAGCTCTCCTCTCCGGGGGCAGGTAGAGACCCAGTACTTC.

This clonotype has just a few counts. V and J are TRBV12-3 or TRBV12-4 and TRBJ2-2; the match to TRBD2 covers 8 bases. Unmatched junction bases numbered 8, after V lost 7 bases and J lost 4 bases. This CDR3 is 15 amino acids long. CDR3 in amino acids: CASNTRGGGTGELFF. DNA for the CDR3: TGTGCCAGCAATACCCGGGGGGGGGGCACCGGGGAGCTGTTTTTT.

The rearrangement joins TRBV4-1 to TRBJ2-3; D could derive from TRBD1 or TRBD2 (5 bases each). The V end was cut by 4 bases, the J end by 4 bases, with 18 bases between. CDR3 length: 16 amino acids. Germline CDR1 MGHRA, CDR2 YSYEKL. The CDR3 bases are TGCGCCAGCAGCCTGGGGATGACGGGGCTCGCAGATACGCAGTATTTT. Its protein is CASSLGMTGLADTQYF.

This clonotype occurred a few times. V usage is TRBV15 and J usage is TRBJ1-3, with D hard to call. CDR1 and CDR2 (germline): LNHNV, YYDKDF (reference sequence). V dropped 0 bases and J dropped 4 bases, with 10 bases sitting between them. The length of the CDR3 is 15 residues. The CDR3: CATSREVPPGNTIYF. The CDR3 nucleotides are TGTGCCACCAGCAGAGAGGTGCCGCCCGGAAACACCATATATTTT.

The chain carries TRBV6-2 or TRBV6-3 and TRBJ2-7, with a weak D call TRBD2 (5 bases). There are 13 residues in the CDR3. CDR1 and CDR2 from the germline V gene are MNHEY and SVGEGT. V was shortened by 6 bases and J by 2 bases, with 11 bases between the two germline ends. This CDR3 reads CASSRSGAYEQYV. The CDR3, as DNA: TGTGCCAGCAGCCGAAGCGGAGCCTACGAGCAGTACGTC.

The V call is TRBV3-1, the J call TRBJ2-3; D uncertain. There are 14 residues in the CDR3. Trimming took 0 bases from V and 6 from J, leaving 10 bases between them. Germline CDR1 LGHDT, CDR2 YNNKEL (reference sequence). CDR3 in DNA: TGTGCCAGCAGCCAAGATATTTCCGGGGATACGCAGTATTTT. This codes for CASSQDISGDTQYF.

The rearrangement joins TRBV20-1 to TRBJ1-2; D is undetermined. There are 13 residues in the CDR3. CDR1 and CDR2 from the germline V gene are DFQATT and SNEGSKA (reference sequence). V gave up 2 bases and J gave up 0 bases, with 7 bases separating them. The CDR3 sequence: CSARRTANYGYTF. The CDR3 DNA sequence: TGCAGTGCTAGACGGACGGCTAACTATGGCTACACCTTC.

The gene calls are TRBV3-1 and TRBJ2-2, with 10 positions matching TRBD2. The CDR3 has 15 residues. Germline values: CDR1 LGHDT, CDR2 YNNKEL (reference sequence). The trim removed 0 bases at V and 13 bases at J, leaving 8 bases unmatched. CDR3 residues: CASSQDRAGGRWLFF. In DNA, the CDR3 is TGTGCCAGCAGCCAAGATCGAGCGGGGGGGAGGTGGCTGTTTTTT.

This clonotype was observed a handful of times. This chain links TRBV20-1 with TRBJ2-1; 8 bases fit TRBD2. Germline assignment: CDR1 DFQATT and CDR2 SNEGSKA (reference sequence). After removal of 3 bases from V and 7 bases from J, the junction contained 14 bases not matched to a gene. This CDR3 contains 16 residues. CDR3 nucleotide sequence: TGCAGTGCTAGGGTTTTGGCTAGCGGGTCTCTTAATGAGCAGTTCTTC. Its protein product is CSARVLASGSLNEQFF.

This clonotype was found a few times. The chain has TRBV7-9 and TRBJ2-1; the D gene could be TRBD1 or TRBD2 (5 bases each). Germline-derived CDR1 and CDR2 are SEHNR and FQNEAQ (reference sequence). The CDR3 extends over 13 amino acids. V dropped 3 bases and J dropped 9 bases, with 12 bases sitting between them. CDR3 protein: CASSLSRGTEQFF. The CDR3 coding sequence is TGTGCCAGCAGCTTGTCAAGAGGGACTGAGCAGTTCTTC. The entire variable domain, with the rest obtained from reference TRBV7-9 and TRBJ2-1, is as follows: DTGVSQNPRHKITKRGQNVTFRCDPISEHNRLYWYRQTLGQGPEFLTYFQNEAQLEKSRLLSDRFSAERPKGSFSTLEIQRTEQGDSAMYLCASSLSRGTEQFFGPGTRLTVL.

This clonotype was counted a few times. The rearrangement joins TRBV9 to TRBJ2-2; 9 bases line up with TRBD1. J lost 3 bases, V lost 4 bases, and 7 bases had no gene match. The germline CDR1 and CDR2 sequences are SGDLS and YYNGEE. The CDR3 is 16 residues long. In DNA form, the CDR3 reads TGTGCCAGCAGCACGACAGGGGGTTTCGACACCGGGGAGCTGTTTTTT. Translation: CASSTTGGFDTGELFF.

This clonotype was seen only a few times. The CDR3 spells CASSESRLSSYNEQFF. The CDR3 bases are TGCGCCAGCAGTGAGTCACGTCTAAGCTCCTACAATGAGCAGTTCTTC. The chain uses TRBV10-1 and TRBJ2-1; D is uncertain. Germline loops: CDR1 WNHNN, CDR2 SYGVQD (reference sequence). The CDR3 has 16 residues. With 0 bases removed from V and 0 bases from J, the gap between germline ends came to 9 bases.

The rearrangement uses TRBV10-3 and TRBJ2-3; no clear D. The CDR3 covers 12 residues. With 5 bases removed from V and 8 bases from J, the gap between germline ends came to 11 bases. From germline, CDR1 is ENHRY and CDR2 SYGVKD. Here the CDR3 reads CAISPEDRTQYF. The CDR3 coding sequence is TGTGCCATCAGTCCCGAGGATCGTACGCAGTATTTT.

There are a few counts of this clonotype. The chain joins TRBV12-3 or TRBV12-4 to TRBJ1-1; D gene unclear. V was clipped by 4 bases and J by 4 bases, with 10 bases between them. There are 13 residues in the CDR3. CDR3 sequence reads: CASSWREGTEAFF. The CDR3 DNA follows: TGTGCCAGCAGTTGGAGGGAGGGCACTGAAGCTTTCTTT.

V gene TRBV24-1 combines with J gene TRBJ2-1; TRBD2 agrees at 13 bases. V shed 3 bases, J shed 6 bases, and the junction held 7 bases outside the gene matches. The CDR3 extends over 17 amino acids. The germline V gene has CDR1 KGHDR and CDR2 SFDVKD. The CDR3 loop is CATSDIVLAGGPNEQFF. The CDR3 DNA reads TGTGCCACCAGTGATATCGTACTAGCGGGGGGGCCCAATGAGCAGTTCTTC.

This clonotype was picked up one time. As DNA, the CDR3 is TGTGCCAGCAGTGAACCCGGGACAGGGACTAATGAAAAACTGTTTTTT. Its translation is CASSEPGTGTNEKLFF. This chain connects TRBV25-1 to TRBJ1-4; TRBD1 aligns across 9 bases. J was trimmed by 2 bases and V by 2 bases; bases with no gene match: 3. Germline loops: CDR1 MGHDK, CDR2 SYGVNS. The CDR3 spans 16 residues. The variable domain in full, with the rest retrieved from reference TRBV25-1 and TRBJ1-4, is EADIYQTPRYLVIGTGKKITLECSQTMGHDKMYWYQQDPGMELHLIHYSYGVNSTEKGDLSSESTVSRIRTEHFPLTLESARPSHTSQYLCASSEPGTGTNEKLFFGSGTQLSVL.

The chain recombines TRBV5-5 with TRBJ2-7; possible D gene TRBD1, 6 bases. This CDR3 has 13 amino acids. The germline CDR1 and CDR2 sequences are SGHKS and YYEKEE (reference sequence). With 4 bases removed from V and 4 bases from J, the gap between germline ends came to 12 bases. The CDR3 protein is CASSPVRGYEQYF. The CDR3 DNA follows: TGTGCCAGCAGCCCAGTGAGGGGGTACGAGCAGTACTTC.